The 7 T cell receptor beta chains below were found in one sample sequenced in a study of cytotoxic CD8 clonotypes in ibrutinib-treated CLL (dated by TCRdb to about 2021). Library generation was performed with the immunoSEQ multiplex PCR assay. TCRdb provides this immuneACCESS table in a form limited to in-frame rearrangements. Some clones are lacking; in checked studies, under half of them reflect an unresolved V gene, and why the rest are absent is not known. Present in this sample are about 150,000 clones, about 76% of which were seen just once. Roughly 4.7% of the sample goes to the ten largest clones. The time point label on this specimen signifies: roughly 2 years on ibrutinib. Sequencing used PBMCs, obtained after 24 months of ibrutinib treatment. The receptors were gathered from a human donor with chronic lymphocytic leukemia.

This chain uses TRBV7-6 with TRBJ2-7; D tentatively fits TRBD1 or TRBD2 (5 bases each). CDR1 is SGHVS and CDR2 is FNYEAQ in the germline V gene. CDR3 length: 17 residues. Trimming took 1 base from V and 2 from J, leaving 18 bases between them. CDR3 protein: CASSLVGAGAPTYEQYF. For the CDR3, the DNA is TGTGCCAGCAGCTTAGTTGGGGCCGGGGCCCCAACCTACGAGCAGTACTTC.

This chain uses TRBV6-5 with TRBJ1-1, with D hard to call. The CDR3 runs 12 residues. Germline V gives CDR1 MNHEY, CDR2 SVGAGI. The V and J ends lost 6 bases and 8 bases respectively, with 13 bases between them. For the CDR3, the DNA is TGTGCCAGCAGCCCCCCCGGGAGGGAAGCTTTCTTT. Its protein product is CASSPPGREAFF.

This rearrangement joins TRBV7-2 to TRBJ1-5, with TRBD1 as a possible D gene (5 bases). The length of the CDR3 is 13 residues. In germline, CDR1 is SGHTA, CDR2 FQGNSA. V was clipped by 5 bases and J by 7 bases, with 12 bases between them. CDR3 sequence (DNA): TGTGCCAGCAGCCCGCAGGGCGGGCAGCCCCAGCATTTT. It specifies CASSPQGGQPQHF.

This chain connects TRBV5-1 to TRBJ2-2; D uncertain. This CDR3 spans 15 amino acids. CDR1 and CDR2 from the germline V gene are SGHRS and YFSETQ. The ends were cut back, 0 bases at V and 6 bases at J, with 12 bases in the middle. DNA for the CDR3: TGCGCCAGCAGCTTGGAGTACGCGGAGTCCGGGGAGCTGTTTTTT. Protein: CASSLEYAESGELFF.

V usage is TRBV19 and J usage is TRBJ2-7; 8 bases match TRBD2. The CDR3 contains 15 residues. The ends lost 2 bases at V and 7 bases at J; junction bases unmatched: 10. CDR1 and CDR2 from the germline V gene are LNHDA and SQIVND (reference sequence). The chain's CDR3 is CASSITGGDPSEQYF. CDR3 coding DNA: TGTGCCAGTAGTATAACGGGGGGGGACCCCTCTGAGCAGTACTTC.

The CDR3 DNA sequence: TGTGCCAGCAGTTTATGGCAGGGGGCGGGGGCCGAGCAGTACTTC. Amino acid sequence: CASSLWQGAGAEQYF. The chain combines TRBV28 with TRBJ2-7, with D tentatively TRBD1 (8 bases). The CDR3 runs 15 residues. Germline V lookup: CDR1 MDHEN, CDR2 SYDVKM. V lost 0 bases, J lost 6 bases, and 15 bases lay in between.

Remarks on this clone: One junction end disagrees with the germline gene, perhaps due to a read error. The chain carries TRBV7-9 and TRBJ2-1, with 10 bases that match TRBD2. The CDR3 length is 11 residues. CDR1 is SEHNR, CDR2 FQNEAQ, per germline (reference sequence). The CDR3 is CASSPGLASVF. CDR3 sequence (DNA): TGTGCCAGCAGCCCGGGACTAGCGTCGGTCTTC.